This T cell receptor beta chain was documented in a study of CD8+ T cells in alopecia areata. Study findings and constraints: Tissue-resident alphabeta T cells belonging to normal skin likewise get sequenced within scalp specimens.

Peripheral blood and lesional scalp punch biopsies were taken from alopecia areata patients. This CDR3 spans 13 amino acids. Trimming took off 2 bases at V and 2 bases at J, with 6 bases between the two ends. Germline assignment: CDR1 WNHNN and CDR2 SYGVQD (reference sequence). RNA, once extracted, was reverse transcribed into cDNA for use as the sequencing template. Measured with immunoSEQ multiplex PCR; TCRdb has only the in-frame clones, and not every one. This sample yields some 240,000 clones, of which 57% are seen a single time; under 0.5% belongs to the top ten. The sample holds a few counts of this clone. Its cognate antigen is unknown.

The clonotype was recovered from a human donor with alopecia areata. The rearrangement joins TRBV10-1 to TRBJ1-1; D is ambiguous. The source material was CD4+ T cells sorted from blood, sampled at week 0. The CDR3 region has the DNA TGCGCCAGCAGTGAGAGGAAAAACACTGAAGCTTTCTTT. Protein sequence: CASSERKNTEAFF.